Listed below are T cell receptor beta chains from one sample, sequenced in a study of blood T cell repertoires in COVID-19. Clones were sequenced by immunoSEQ multiplex PCR, and TCRdb holds only the in-frame ones, with some missing. Of some 350,000 clones listed, 80% to 90% were seen once; the top ten hold 5%. The source material was PBMCs or T cells enriched from blood (not recorded which). The source is a man aged 25-40 years who had recovered from COVID-19. The CDR3 runs from the conserved cysteine through the conserved F or W. A D gene is named only where the DNA matches it firmly. The size field is filled for only some rows; it gives once, few, many or a size class.

j_gene,abundance,v_gene,d_gene,CDR3aa,CDR3nt
TRBJ2-7,-,TRBV19,-,CASSSRLAEDEQYF,TGTGCCAGTAGTTCCCGGTTAGCGGAAGACGAGCAGTACTTC
TRBJ1-4,-,TRBV12-1,-,CASSLAAGVANEKLFF,TGTGCCAGCAGTCTTGCTGCAGGGGTGGCTAATGAAAAACTGTTTTTT
TRBJ2-5,once,TRBV5-1,TRBD1,CASSLGDSRETQYF,TGCGCCAGCAGCTTGGGGGACAGTAGGGAGACCCAGTACTTC
TRBJ1-6,-,TRBV11-1,-,CASSLTRNSPLHF,TGTGCCAGCAGCTTAACCAGGAATTCACCCCTCCACTTT
TRBJ1-2,few,TRBV18,TRBD1,CASSPIFRSDRASTNYGYTF,TGTGCCAGCTCACCTATCTTCAGGAGTGACAGGGCGAGCACTAACTATGGCTACACCTTC
TRBJ2-3,-,TRBV15,-,CATSSGPGHRTDTQYF,TGTGCCACCAGCAGCGGTCCGGGACACCGCACAGATACGCAGTATTTT
TRBJ2-7,-,TRBV28,-,CASRGAGEQYF,TGTGCCAGCAGGGGAGCAGGCGAGCAGTACTTC
TRBJ1-2,-,TRBV19,-,CASSSLYGQTEAGYTF,TGTGCCAGTAGCAGTCTTTATGGACAGACGGAGGCTGGCTACACCTTC
TRBJ1-5,-,TRBV2,-,CASSYGGNQPQHF,TGTGCCAGCAGTTATGGGGGGAATCAGCCCCAGCATTTT
TRBJ1-6,-,TRBV10-3,-,CAISGGRGALHF,TGTGCCATCAGCGGTGGCCGGGGGGCCCTCCACTTT
TRBJ1-4,-,TRBV10-3,TRBD1,CAIRDGQGPPGEKLFF,TGTGCCATCAGGGACGGACAGGGCCCTCCCGGCGAAAAACTGTTTTTT
TRBJ2-7,-,TRBV5-5,-,CASSRRDTTPYEQYF,TGTGCCAGCAGCCGCCGGGACACCACCCCTTACGAGCAGTACTTC
TRBJ2-2,few,TRBV7-8,TRBD1,CASRDRGLGGELFF,TGTGCCAGCCGAGACAGGGGGCTTGGCGGGGAGCTGTTTTTT
TRBJ2-1,-,TRBV5-4,TRBD2,CASSLSGGNYNEQFF,TGTGCCAGCAGCTTGAGCGGGGGAAACTACAATGAGCAGTTCTTC
TRBJ1-6,-,TRBV7-5,-,CVRSFWGKVGGMPYNSPLHF,TGTGTCAGAAGCTTCTGGGGCAAGGTTGGCGGGATGCCCTATAATTCACCCCTCCACTTT